A single sample gave rise to the 31 T cell receptor beta chains below, sequenced in a study of blood T cell repertoires in COVID-19. Assay used: immunoSEQ multiplex PCR; TCRdb lists only in-frame clones, some missing. The sample holds tens of thousands of clones, 87% seen once. What was sequenced was peripheral blood. The receptor source for this set is a man in his sixties with active or convalescent COVID-19.

The chain employs TRBV6-5 and TRBJ1-4, with a tentative D call TRBD1 (5 bases). The CDR3 consists of 13 residues. In germline, CDR1 is MNHEY, CDR2 SVGAGI. Trimming took off 4 bases at V and 7 bases at J, with 10 bases between the two ends. The CDR3 DNA sequence: TGTGCCAGCAGTTTGGCGGGGGTTGAAAAACTGTTTTTT. Translated, it gives CASSLAGVEKLFF.

In DNA, the CDR3 is TGTGCCAGCAGCCGCAGCCGAGGGTCCACAGATACGCAGTATTTT. This translates into CASSRSRGSTDTQYF. V usage is TRBV3-1 (or the pseudogene TRBV3-2) and J usage is TRBJ2-3; a weak D match, TRBD2 (5 bases). Germline V gene lookup returns CDR1 LGHDT and CDR2 YNNKEL (reference sequence). The CDR3 is made up of 15 amino acids. The V gene lost 4 bases and the J gene lost 2 bases, with 13 bases spanning the gap.

V gene TRBV7-9 combines with J gene TRBJ1-1; possibly TRBD1 for D (5 bases). Trimming left V 5 bases short and J 7 bases short, with 17 bases between. The CDR3 sequence is 14 residues long. Germline CDR1 reads SEHNR; CDR2 reads FQNEAQ (reference sequence). DNA for the CDR3: TGTGCCAGCAGCCAACAGGACCCTAGGGTTGAAGCTTTCTTT. As protein: CASSQQDPRVEAFF. The entire variable domain, with the rest obtained from reference TRBV7-9 and TRBJ1-1, is as follows: DTGVSQNPRHKITKRGQNVTFRCDPISEHNRLYWYRQTLGQGPEFLTYFQNEAQLEKSRLLSDRFSAERPKGSFSTLEIQRTEQGDSAMYLCASSQQDPRVEAFFGQGTRLTVV.

This clone showed up just a few times. The chain joins TRBV27 to TRBJ2-6; 11 bases fit TRBD2. This CDR3 is built from 17 residues. J gave up 0 bases and V 4 bases, and 2 bases lay outside the gene matches. CDR1 and CDR2 from the germline V gene are MNHEY and SMNVEV (reference sequence). The CDR3, as DNA: TGTGCCAGCAGTTCACTAGCGGGAGACTCTGGGGCCAACGTCCTGACTTTC. Translated, it gives CASSSLAGDSGANVLTF.

This chain links TRBV11-2 with TRBJ1-1; D is possibly TRBD1 (5 bases). The CDR3 length is 13 residues. Trimming removed 3 bases at V and 7 bases at J, with 12 bases between. Germline V gives CDR1 SGHAT, CDR2 FQNNGV. The CDR3 DNA is TGTGCCAGCAGCTTCAGGGTTTCGGATGAAGCTTTCTTT. As protein: CASSFRVSDEAFF.

V is TRBV15 and J is TRBJ1-1; D remains ambiguous. The CDR3 is 16 amino acids. The V and J ends lost 2 bases and 2 bases respectively, with 15 bases between them. The V gene's germline CDR1 is LNHNV and CDR2 YYDKDF (reference sequence). The CDR3 here is CATSRTGKSRNTEAFF. As DNA, the CDR3 is TGTGCCACCAGCAGAACGGGAAAAAGTCGAAACACTGAAGCTTTCTTT.

The CDR3 loop is CASLATRLAGGQQYF. Written as DNA, the CDR3 is TGTGCCAGCTTAGCCACCAGACTAGCGGGAGGGCAACAGTATTTT. The genes are TRBV27 and TRBJ2-3, with 14 nucleotides matching TRBD2. Germline CDR1 reads MNHEY; CDR2 reads SMNVEV (reference sequence). J gave up 12 bases and V 8 bases, and 13 bases lay outside the gene matches. This CDR3 region has 15 residues.

This chain uses TRBV25-1 with TRBJ2-3; 11 positions agree with TRBD2. Germline-derived CDR1 and CDR2 are MGHDK and SYGVNS. With 5 bases clipped from V and 0 bases from J, the junction kept 4 bases outside the gene matches. The CDR3 has 16 amino acids. As DNA, the CDR3 is TGTGCCAGCAGTTCGGCTAGCGGGGGGAGCACAGATACGCAGTATTTT. Protein: CASSSASGGSTDTQYF.

CDR3 nucleotides: TGTGCCAGCAGCGGGGGGGTGGCCATTGGAAACACCATATATTTT. Its translation is CASSGGVAIGNTIYF. The genes are TRBV7-2 and TRBJ1-3, with D perhaps TRBD1 (5 bases). This CDR3 spans 15 amino acids. CDR1 is SGHTA, CDR2 FQGNSA, per germline. V was cut by 5 bases and J by 3 bases, with 14 bases left in between.

The genes are TRBV18 and TRBJ1-3, with D unresolved. Germline V gene lookup returns CDR1 KGHSH and CDR2 LQKENI. The V and J ends lost 3 bases and 2 bases respectively, with 8 bases between them. This CDR3 comprises 14 residues. CDR3 bases: TGTGCCAGCTCACCTACAGACACTGGAAACACCATATATTTT. The encoded protein is CASSPTDTGNTIYF.

The chain carries TRBV5-6 and TRBJ2-2, with D maybe TRBD1 (6 bases). Germline loops: CDR1 SGHDT, CDR2 YYEEEE. The V end was cut by 3 bases, the J end by 4 bases, with 10 bases between. The CDR3 sequence is 14 residues long. As DNA, the CDR3 is TGTGCCAGCAGCTACGACAGGTCCACCGGGGAGCTGTTTTTT. Protein product: CASSYDRSTGELFF.

The table lists this clone with a count of one. The chain links TRBV27 to TRBJ1-3; no firm D call. The CDR3 runs to 16 residues. Germline lookup yields CDR1 MNHEY and CDR2 SMNVEV (reference sequence). V dropped 4 bases and J dropped 5 bases, with 18 bases sitting between them. The CDR3 nucleotides are TGTGCCAGCAGTTCGCTCGGTTCTAGCTTCAGAAACACCATATATTTT. Amino acids: CASSSLGSSFRNTIYF.

The CDR3 loop is CASSLSSYNEQFF. The CDR3 DNA follows: TGTGCCAGCTCTTTGAGCTCCTACAATGAGCAGTTCTTC. The chain couples TRBV18 to TRBJ2-1, with D hard to call. CDR3 length: 13 amino acids. The V and J ends lost 6 bases and 0 bases respectively, with 6 bases between them. Germline CDR1 and CDR2: KGHSH and LQKENI. Full variable domain (missing parts from reference TRBV18 and TRBJ2-1): NAGVMQNPRHLVRRRGQEARLRCSPMKGHSHVYWYRQLPEEGLKFMVYLQKENIIDESGMPKERFSAEFPKEGPSILRIQQVVRGDSAAYFCASSLSSYNEQFFGPGTRLTVL.

The chain couples TRBV27 to TRBJ1-2, with TRBD1 identical over 7 bases. Germline V gene data show CDR1 as MNHEY and CDR2 as SMNVEV (reference sequence). Losses at the gene ends were 6 bases for V and 4 bases for J; bases not matched to a gene: 11. This CDR3 is 15 amino acids long. Here the CDR3 reads CASSPRQGAIYGYTF. The CDR3 bases are TGTGCCAGCAGCCCCCGACAGGGTGCCATCTATGGCTACACCTTC.

The rearrangement joins TRBV5-1 to TRBJ1-5; D is unclear. The germline V gene encodes CDR1 SGHRS and CDR2 YFSETQ. Trimming took off 4 bases at V and 5 bases at J, with 13 bases between the two ends. The CDR3 covers 14 residues. The chain's CDR3 is CASSPLTGDQPQHF. The CDR3 DNA follows: TGCGCCAGCAGCCCCCTGACGGGAGATCAGCCCCAGCATTTT. Combining the CDR3 with reference TRBV5-1 and TRBJ1-5 gives the whole variable domain KAGVTQTPRYLIKTRGQQVTLSCSPISGHRSVSWYQQTPGQGLQFLFEYFSETQRNKGNFPGRFSGRQFSNSRSEMNVSTLELGDSALYLCASSPLTGDQPQHFGDGTRLSIL.

The V call is TRBV5-1, the J call TRBJ2-7; 9 bases are a match to TRBD1. Looked up from germline, CDR1 is SGHRS and CDR2 is YFSETQ. V dropped 3 bases and J dropped 2; count of bases not matched to a gene: 12. The CDR3 contains 17 residues. CDR3 loop: CASSYLSGQGRAYEQYF. As DNA, the CDR3 is TGCGCCAGCAGCTACCTCAGCGGACAGGGGAGGGCCTACGAGCAGTACTTC.

The CDR3 region has the DNA TGTGCCAGCAGTGATCGATGGGGCCAAACAGATACGCAGTATTTT. Its translation: CASSDRWGQTDTQYF. This chain joins TRBV6-4 and TRBJ2-3, with a weak D call TRBD1 (5 bases). From germline, CDR1 is MRHNA and CDR2 SNTAGT. V lost 3 bases and J 3 bases, leaving 13 bases between the germline ends. CDR3 length equals 15 residues.

This chain links TRBV5-1 with TRBJ1-1; no clear D. Germline values: CDR1 SGHRS, CDR2 YFSETQ. V lost 0 bases and J 1 base, leaving 10 bases between the germline ends. The CDR3 spans 15 residues. The chain's CDR3 is CASSLGRVENTEAFF. CDR3 DNA sequence: TGCGCCAGCAGCTTGGGTCGGGTAGAGAACACTGAAGCTTTCTTT. Looking up the rest from reference TRBV5-1 and TRBJ1-1 gives the full variable domain: KAGVTQTPRYLIKTRGQQVTLSCSPISGHRSVSWYQQTPGQGLQFLFEYFSETQRNKGNFPGRFSGRQFSNSRSEMNVSTLELGDSALYLCASSLGRVENTEAFFGQGTRLTVV.

The rearrangement joins TRBV3-1 (or the pseudogene TRBV3-2) to TRBJ2-4, with D perhaps TRBD2 (6 bases). The germline V and J ends were trimmed by 4 bases and 2 bases, with 9 bases remaining between them. Germline CDR1 is LGHDT and CDR2 is YNNKEL (reference sequence). The CDR3 loop spans 14 amino acids. CDR3 DNA sequence: TGTGCCAGCAGCCGAGGGAGGACCAAAAACATTCAGTACTTC. Translating it yields CASSRGRTKNIQYF.

The chain carries TRBV5-1 and TRBJ1-4; 7 bases line up with TRBD1. The CDR3 sequence is 14 residues long. Germline CDR1 is SGHRS and CDR2 is YFSETQ. V dropped 4 bases and J dropped 2; count of bases not matched to a gene: 2. The CDR3 DNA follows: TGCGCCAGCAGCGCAGGGGGGACTAATGAAAAACTGTTTTTT. Translating it yields CASSAGGTNEKLFF.

This clone appeared a few times. This sequence joins TRBV28 and TRBJ1-2; D may be TRBD1 (5 bases). The germline V gene encodes CDR1 MDHEN and CDR2 SYDVKM. This CDR3 spans 13 amino acids. V lost 3 bases and J 6 bases, leaving 11 bases between the germline ends. The CDR3 loop reads CASSFPGRDGYTF. The DNA for the CDR3 is TGTGCCAGCAGTTTCCCAGGGCGAGATGGCTACACCTTC.

The chain joins TRBV3-1 (or the pseudogene TRBV3-2) to TRBJ1-2; 8 positions agree with TRBD1. V dropped 2 bases and J dropped 7; count of bases not matched to a gene: 6. Germline CDR1 and CDR2: LGHDT and YNNKEL (reference sequence). The CDR3 runs 14 residues. This CDR3 is CASSQIQGAGGYTF. The CDR3 nucleotides are TGTGCCAGCAGCCAAATTCAGGGGGCGGGTGGCTACACCTTC.

This chain connects TRBV10-3 to TRBJ2-3; TRBD1 might be the D (6 bases). Trimming shortened V by 2 bases and J by 6 bases, and 15 bases separated the two germline ends. Germline V lookup: CDR1 ENHRY, CDR2 SYGVKD. CDR3 length equals 15 residues. In DNA, the CDR3 is TGTGCCATCAGTGAGGTGGGCAGGGGTGGGGATACGCAGTATTTT. This gives the protein CAISEVGRGGDTQYF.

The rearrangement joins TRBV5-1 to TRBJ2-2; 12 nucleotides match TRBD2. Losses at the gene ends were 4 bases for V and 5 bases for J; bases not matched to a gene: 9. This CDR3 has 17 amino acids. The germline V gene encodes CDR1 SGHRS and CDR2 YFSETQ. This CDR3 reads CASSTLLAGGDTGELFF. The CDR3 DNA reads as TGCGCCAGCAGCACACTCCTAGCGGGAGGGGATACCGGGGAGCTGTTTTTT.

The chain couples TRBV5-1 to TRBJ2-1; 8 bases agree with TRBD2. The trim removed 1 base at V and 4 bases at J, leaving 1 base unmatched. Looked up from germline, CDR1 is SGHRS and CDR2 is YFSETQ. CDR3 size: 14 residues. CDR3 sequence (DNA): TGCGCCAGCAGCTTGCCGGGGGGGTACAATGAGCAGTTCTTC. Translation gives CASSLPGGYNEQFF.

This sequence joins TRBV5-4 and TRBJ2-1; a weak D match, TRBD2 (6 bases). V shed 0 bases and J shed 2 bases, with 9 bases lying between them. The length of the CDR3 is 15 residues. Germline V lookup: CDR1 SGHNT, CDR2 YYREEE (reference sequence). DNA for the CDR3: TGTGCCAGCAGCTTGGATGGGGGGACCTACAATGAGCAGTTCTTC. Its translation is CASSLDGGTYNEQFF.

The rearrangement uses TRBV25-1 and TRBJ1-2; TRBD1 agrees at 12 bases. Germline lookup yields CDR1 MGHDK and CDR2 SYGVNS. With V trimmed by 11 bases and J by 8 bases, 9 bases remained unmatched. The length of the CDR3 is 13 residues. In nucleotides, the CDR3 is TGTGCCTGCGGGACAGGGGGCATAAGGGGCTACACCTTC. Residues: CACGTGGIRGYTF.

This rearrangement joins TRBV24-1 to TRBJ2-7; the match to TRBD1 covers 7 bases. The V gene end was trimmed by 0 bases and the J gene end by 1 base; junction bases not matched to a gene: 8. CDR1 KGHDR and CDR2 SFDVKD come from the germline V gene. This CDR3 is 17 amino acids long. The CDR3 region has the DNA TGTGCCACCAGTGATTTGAAGGGACAGACATATTCCTACGAGCAGTACTTC. Amino acids: CATSDLKGQTYSYEQYF.

The V and J genes are TRBV7-9 and TRBJ1-3, with a weak D call TRBD1 (5 bases). Germline values: CDR1 SEHNR, CDR2 FQNEAQ (reference sequence). The CDR3 spans 15 residues. The V and J ends lost 6 bases and 0 bases respectively, with 12 bases between them. The CDR3 here is CASRPAGNSGNTIYF. CDR3 bases: TGTGCCAGCAGACCTGCAGGGAACTCTGGAAACACCATATATTTT.

V is TRBV24-1 and J is TRBJ1-2, with D possibly TRBD1 on 6 matching bases. Germline V gene data show CDR1 as KGHDR and CDR2 as SFDVKD. Between the trimmed V and J ends, which lost 4 bases and 2 bases, there was a span of 10 bases. The CDR3 is 14 amino acids. CDR3 bases: TGTGCCACCAGTGAACGCGGACAGAACTATGGCTACACCTTC. Translated, it gives CATSERGQNYGYTF.

This clone appeared once. The chain joins TRBV21-1 to TRBJ1-4; the tabulated D call, TRBD1, remains unverified against the DNA. TRBV21-1 counts as a pseudogene. The CDR3 is 16 amino acids. CDR3 in amino acids: CASSLRPDKTNEKLFF. Written as DNA, the CDR3 is TGTGCCAGCAGCTTACGCCCGGACAAGACTAATGAAAAACTGTTTTTT.